This is a list of T cell receptor beta chains from one sample in a study of CD8 T cells in ankylosing spondylitis. Each CDR3 protein is one row after TCRdb ran MiXCR on the 5' RACE reads. The sample includes about 33,000 distinct CDR3 sequences, roughly 13% of them seen just once. The specimen sequenced was synovial fluid, either unsorted or a sorted T cell fraction (not recorded which). Every receptor here comes from a male donor with ankylosing spondylitis. CDR3s include the opening cysteine and the closing phenylalanine or tryptophan. A D gene is named only where the DNA matches it firmly. Clone size is shown for a subset of rows, as once, few, many or a class of expanded clone.

clone size: NA
J gene: TRBJ1-4
V gene: TRBV1
D gene: NA
CDR3 protein: CTSRQDSGPQGHLFF
CDR3 DNA: TGCACCAGCAGACAAGACTCGGGCCCGCAGGGTCACCTGTTTTTT

clone size: NA
J gene: TRBJ2-3
V gene: TRBV20-1
D gene: NA
CDR3 protein: CSARDRETFWADTQYF
CDR3 DNA: TGCAGTGCTAGAGATCGGGAGACCTTCTGGGCAGATACGCAGTATTTT

clone size: NA
J gene: TRBJ2-7
V gene: TRBV9
D gene: NA
CDR3 protein: CASSVALGSGEQYF
CDR3 DNA: TGTGCCAGCAGCGTAGCTTTAGGCTCGGGGGAGCAGTACTTC

clone size: once
J gene: TRBJ2-3
V gene: TRBV4-1
D gene: TRBD2
CDR3 protein: CASTVSGIATDTQYF
CDR3 DNA: TGCGCCAGCACGGTAAGCGGGATCGCAACAGATACGCAGTATTTT

clone size: NA
J gene: TRBJ2-1
V gene: TRBV11-1
D gene: TRBD2
CDR3 protein: CASPQGWRSSGQDSHNEQFF
CDR3 DNA: TGTGCCAGCCCCCAGGGTTGGCGGTCTAGCGGGCAAGATAGTCACAATGAGCAGTTCTTC

clone size: many
J gene: TRBJ2-7
V gene: TRBV6-2/TRBV6-3
D gene: TRBD2
CDR3 protein: CASSFTSGPYEQYF
CDR3 DNA: TGTGCCAGCAGCTTCACTAGCGGACCTTACGAGCAGTACTTC

clone size: once
J gene: TRBJ2-3
V gene: TRBV28
D gene: NA
CDR3 protein: CASSFQLRTGKEDTQYF
CDR3 DNA: TGTGCCAGCAGTTTCCAGCTTAGGACGGGGAAGGAAGATACGCAGTATTTT

clone size: NA
J gene: TRBJ2-7
V gene: TRBV9
D gene: NA
CDR3 protein: CASSVGMGDSYEQYF
CDR3 DNA: TGTGCCAGCAGCGTAGGTATGGGGGACTCCTACGAGCAGTACTTC

clone size: many
J gene: TRBJ2-7
V gene: TRBV10-3
D gene: TRBD1
CDR3 protein: CAISESGTGATYEQYF
CDR3 DNA: TGTGCCATCAGTGAGTCGGGGACAGGGGCTACCTACGAGCAGTACTTC

clone size: many
J gene: TRBJ2-1
V gene: TRBV7-9
D gene: NA
CDR3 protein: CASRGNEQFF
CDR3 DNA: TGTGCCAGCAGAGGAAATGAGCAGTTCTTC

clone size: NA
J gene: TRBJ2-3
V gene: TRBV11-2
D gene: TRBD2
CDR3 protein: CASSPRTSALGPDTQYF
CDR3 DNA: TGTGCCAGCAGCCCGCGGACTAGCGCCTTGGGGCCAGATACGCAGTATTTT

clone size: many
J gene: TRBJ1-3
V gene: TRBV18
D gene: NA
CDR3 protein: CASSPPRSGNTIYF
CDR3 DNA: TGTGCCAGCTCACCACCGAGATCCGGAAACACCATATATTTT

clone size: large
J gene: TRBJ2-1
V gene: TRBV6-6
D gene: NA
CDR3 protein: CASSYGSDRVGEQFF
CDR3 DNA: TGTGCCAGCAGTTATGGTTCAGATCGCGTGGGTGAGCAGTTCTTC

clone size: many
J gene: TRBJ1-1
V gene: TRBV29-1
D gene: TRBD1
CDR3 protein: CSVIQGGTEAFF
CDR3 DNA: TGCAGCGTTATACAGGGGGGCACTGAAGCTTTCTTT

clone size: many
J gene: TRBJ1-2
V gene: TRBV7-9
D gene: NA
CDR3 protein: CASSLSGSGYTF
CDR3 DNA: TGTGCCAGCAGCCTCTCCGGGAGCGGCTACACCTTC

clone size: NA
J gene: TRBJ2-1
V gene: TRBV4-3
D gene: NA
CDR3 protein: CASSQGFGGVNEQFF
CDR3 DNA: TGCGCCAGCAGCCAAGGGTTCGGCGGGGTGAATGAGCAGTTCTTC

clone size: many
J gene: TRBJ2-7
V gene: TRBV28
D gene: NA
CDR3 protein: CASSWAGEQYF
CDR3 DNA: TGTGCCAGCAGTTGGGCGGGAGAGCAGTACTTC

clone size: few
J gene: TRBJ1-5
V gene: TRBV4-3
D gene: TRBD1
CDR3 protein: CASSQEQVWGQINQPQHF
CDR3 DNA: TGCGCCAGCAGCCAAGAACAAGTTTGGGGACAGATCAATCAGCCCCAGCATTTT

clone size: few
J gene: TRBJ2-5
V gene: TRBV20-1
D gene: TRBD2
CDR3 protein: CSARLAGGRETQYF
CDR3 DNA: TGCAGTGCTAGATTAGCGGGGGGGCGGGAGACCCAGTACTTC

clone size: NA
J gene: TRBJ2-4
V gene: TRBV10-3
D gene: TRBD1
CDR3 protein: CAISTDRGIQYF
CDR3 DNA: TGTGCCATCAGTACGGACAGGGGCATTCAGTACTTC

clone size: many
J gene: TRBJ1-2
V gene: TRBV7-2
D gene: TRBD1
CDR3 protein: CASSGQANYGYTF
CDR3 DNA: TGTGCCAGCAGCGGACAGGCCAACTATGGCTACACCTTC

clone size: few
J gene: TRBJ1-5
V gene: TRBV10-3
D gene: TRBD1
CDR3 protein: CAISETGQGGQPQHF
CDR3 DNA: TGTGCCATCAGTGAGACTGGACAGGGAGGACAGCCCCAGCATTTT

clone size: many
J gene: TRBJ2-6
V gene: TRBV6-2/TRBV6-3
D gene: NA
CDR3 protein: CASKSPEASGANVLTF
CDR3 DNA: TGTGCCAGCAAGAGCCCCGAGGCCTCTGGGGCCAACGTCCTGACTTTC

clone size: many
J gene: TRBJ2-7
V gene: TRBV28
D gene: NA
CDR3 protein: CASSRTVIYEQYF
CDR3 DNA: TGTGCCAGCAGCAGGACCGTTATATACGAGCAGTACTTC

clone size: many
J gene: TRBJ1-5
V gene: TRBV27
D gene: NA
CDR3 protein: CASSSRDMAVAGSNQPQHF
CDR3 DNA: TGTGCCAGCAGTTCACGGGACATGGCCGTTGCCGGTAGCAATCAGCCCCAGCATTTT

clone size: NA
J gene: TRBJ2-2
V gene: TRBV9
D gene: NA
CDR3 protein: CASSVVGNAGELFF
CDR3 DNA: TGTGCCAGCAGCGTAGTGGGTAACGCCGGGGAGCTGTTTTTT

clone size: few
J gene: TRBJ1-1
V gene: TRBV20-1
D gene: NA
CDR3 protein: CSANVGAVEAFF
CDR3 DNA: TGCAGTGCTAACGTAGGGGCCGTTGAAGCTTTCTTT

clone size: NA
J gene: TRBJ1-5
V gene: TRBV20-1
D gene: TRBD1
CDR3 protein: CSVDRVIYDQPQHF
CDR3 DNA: TGCAGTGTAGACAGGGTTATTTACGACCAGCCCCAGCATTTT

clone size: NA
J gene: TRBJ2-4
V gene: TRBV5-1
D gene: NA
CDR3 protein: CASSRWEAKNIQYF
CDR3 DNA: TGCGCCAGCAGTCGGTGGGAGGCCAAAAACATTCAGTACTTC

clone size: NA
J gene: TRBJ2-7
V gene: TRBV2
D gene: TRBD1
CDR3 protein: CASSEDRAYEQYF
CDR3 DNA: TGTGCCAGCAGTGAGGACAGGGCCTACGAGCAGTACTTC

clone size: NA
J gene: TRBJ2-1
V gene: TRBV11-3
D gene: NA
CDR3 protein: CASSLDHYLNEQFF
CDR3 DNA: TGTGCCAGCAGCTTAGATCATTATTTAAATGAGCAGTTCTTC

clone size: NA
J gene: TRBJ2-1
V gene: TRBV7-2
D gene: NA
CDR3 protein: CASSLVGARNNEQFF
CDR3 DNA: TGTGCCAGCAGCTTAGTTGGGGCTAGGAACAATGAGCAGTTCTTC